This T cell receptor beta chain was documented in a study of low-dose radiotherapy and immunotherapy resistance in tumors. On the study more broadly: The study gave Cohort 2 1 Gy per fraction every two weeks, totaling 13 Gy over 26 weeks.

Germline CDR1 reads MDHEN; CDR2 reads SYDVKM. With V trimmed by 2 bases and J by 10 bases, 8 bases remained unmatched. This CDR3 contains 15 residues. Covering alpha and beta chains, TRAV- and TRBV-specific primers were used for the first-strand cDNA. For amplifying TCRs, the PCR ran for about 19 cycles with Phusion, which was used together with a constant-region primer and the adapter on the V primers. TCRdb analysed the reads with MiXCR anew, one entry per CDR3 protein. Seen here are more than 6,000 distinct CDR3 sequences, about 61% observed once, and the top ten hold roughly 8.9%. Advanced solid tumors without tumor-infiltrating lymphocytes were required for inclusion.

The chain uses TRBV28 and TRBJ2-1; TRBD2 matches 10 bases. This TCR was sampled from a human donor with advanced metastatic prostate, ovarian, gallbladder or colorectal cancer (not recorded which). This table probably holds off-target reads from a library built for another chain. CDR3 nucleotide sequence: TGTGCCAGCAGTTTACTAAGCGGGGGGGCCGCGGAGCAGTTCTTC. This encodes CASSLLSGGAAEQFF.